This TCR beta chain was observed in a study of blood T cell repertoires in COVID-19. Cohort 3 recovered donors had two negative PCRs, clearance, or symptom resolution. Data came from immunoSEQ multiplex PCR; TCRdb stores just in-frame clones and leaves some out. This table holds 150,000 to 200,000 clones, approximately 88% found once. The V and J ends lost 10 bases and 7 bases respectively, with 22 bases between them. This CDR3 comprises 14 residues. The germline CDR1 and CDR2 sequences are MNHEY and SVGAGI. The sequenced sample was PBMCs or T cells enriched from blood (not recorded which). This sequence joins TRBV6-5 and TRBJ1-2; tentatively, D is TRBD1 (5 bases). The clonotype originates from a woman in her sixties who had recovered from COVID-19. Here the CDR3 reads CATWPARGGGGYTF. The CDR3 DNA reads as TGTGCCACCTGGCCGGCAAGGGGAGGTGGTGGCTACACCTTC.